A single sample is the source of the 32 T cell receptor beta chains below, sequenced in a study of OX40 agonist ivuxolimab in advanced cancers. Using immunoSEQ multiplex PCR, the repertoire was profiled, and TCRdb retains in-frame clones only, with some absent. This table holds 92,000 or so clones, 84% found once. Sequencing was performed on CD4+ or CD8+ T cells sorted from blood, taken in a trial of the OX40 agonist ivuxolimab. The receptors originated from an adult with an advanced solid tumor such as melanoma, head and neck, liver or kidney cancer.

The CDR3: CASSRRRTGANTEAFF. The CDR3 nucleotides read TGTGCCAGCAGCAGACGAAGGACAGGGGCGAACACTGAAGCTTTCTTT. The rearrangement links TRBV5-6 to TRBJ1-1; 9 nucleotides match TRBD1. This CDR3 spans 16 amino acids. V gave up 4 bases and J gave up 1 base; unmatched junction bases: 8. The germline V gene encodes CDR1 SGHDT and CDR2 YYEEEE.

This chain connects TRBV9 to TRBJ2-5, with D possibly being TRBD1 (6 bases). The DNA end is more similar to TRBJ2-7, so the J call may be wrong. Germline lookup yields CDR1 SGDLS and CDR2 YYNGEE. This CDR3 is 15 amino acids long. CDR3 nucleotides: TGTGCCAGCAGCGTAGCTGCGACAGGACCCTACGAGCAGTACTTC. It is translated as CASSVAATGPYEQYF.

As regards this clone: The sample holds other DNA sequences that translate to the same CDR3. V is TRBV6-5 and J is TRBJ2-7; tentatively, D is TRBD1 (6 bases). The V end lost 6 bases, the J end lost 4 bases, and 13 bases lay between the germline ends. Germline-derived CDR1 and CDR2 are MNHEY and SVGAGI. The CDR3 has 13 residues. The CDR3 region has the DNA TGTGCCAGCAGCAGGACAGTGAGTTACGAGCAGTACTTC. This sequence encodes CASSRTVSYEQYF.

The rearrangement joins TRBV6-6 to TRBJ1-5; 7 bases line up with TRBD1. The CDR3 sequence is 14 residues long. Trimming at V came to 1 base and at J to 8 bases, leaving 5 bases not matched to a gene. Germline lookup yields CDR1 MNHNY and CDR2 SVGAGI (reference sequence). The CDR3 DNA reads as TGTGCCAGCAGTTACTTGACAGGGAAGGAGCCCCAGCATTTT. Its protein is CASSYLTGKEPQHF.

The chain carries TRBV5-6 and TRBJ2-5, with D possibly being TRBD2 (6 bases). The V gene's germline CDR1 is SGHDT and CDR2 YYEEEE. Trimming left V 1 base short and J 4 bases short, with 17 bases between. The CDR3 is 16 residues long. The CDR3 spells CASSLSSRRRGETQYF. For the CDR3, the DNA is TGTGCCAGCAGCTTGTCGTCTAGAAGGCGGGGAGAGACCCAGTACTTC.

The V call is TRBV10-3, the J call TRBJ2-3; 9 bases match TRBD2. CDR1 ENHRY and CDR2 SYGVKD come from the germline V gene. This CDR3 contains 16 residues. V lost 2 bases, J lost 4 bases, and 7 bases stayed unmatched. The CDR3 nucleotides are TGTGCCATCAGTGAGGGGAGCGGGGGGACGTCAGATACGCAGTATTTT. This translates into CAISEGSGGTSDTQYF.

V gene TRBV10-3 combines with J gene TRBJ2-1, with 10 bases identical to TRBD2. J lost 9 bases, V lost 2 bases, and 7 bases had no gene match. This CDR3 comprises 15 residues. Germline values: CDR1 ENHRY, CDR2 SYGVKD. CDR3 region: CAISERLAGDGEQFF. The CDR3, as DNA: TGTGCCATCAGTGAGAGGCTAGCGGGAGACGGTGAGCAGTTCTTC.

This clone counts as medium-sized. The rearrangement uses TRBV6-5 and TRBJ2-7; D uncertain. The CDR3 has 14 residues. Trimming took 0 bases from V and 3 from J, leaving 9 bases between them. CDR1 is MNHEY and CDR2 is SVGAGI in the germline V gene. The CDR3 loop is CASSYSEGYYEQYF. The CDR3 DNA reads as TGTGCCAGCAGTTACTCGGAAGGTTACTACGAGCAGTACTTC.

A note on this clone: The sample has other DNA sequences that encode this CDR3 too. V gene TRBV5-1 combines with J gene TRBJ2-3; D uncertain. The ends were cut back, 0 bases at V and 2 bases at J, with 7 bases in the middle. CDR1 SGHRS and CDR2 YFSETQ come from the germline V gene. This CDR3 spans 14 amino acids. The CDR3 nucleotides are TGCGCCAGCAGCTTGGAGGGATCCACAGATACGCAGTATTTT. Its translation is CASSLEGSTDTQYF.

The chain uses TRBV21-1 and TRBJ2-7. TRBV21-1 is listed as a pseudogene. CDR3 length: 16 amino acids. The CDR3 bases are TGTGCCAGCAGCCCCCGGCAGGGAGACCCCTCCTACGAGCAGTACTTC. It encodes CASSPRQGDPSYEQYF.

The V gene is TRBV6-1, the J gene TRBJ2-7; perhaps TRBD1 as D (5 bases). The CDR3 is made up of 15 amino acids. Between the trimmed V and J ends, which lost 6 bases and 6 bases, there was a span of 21 bases. Germline V gene data show CDR1 as MNHNS and CDR2 as SASEGT. CDR3 region: CASSLKPSGFGEQYF. In DNA, the CDR3 is TGTGCCAGCAGCTTAAAACCTTCAGGGTTTGGCGAGCAGTACTTC.

The table lists this clone with a count of one. This chain joins TRBV6-6 and TRBJ2-7; either TRBD1 or TRBD2 may fit D (5 bases each). Trimming stripped 5 bases from V and 1 base from J, with 9 bases between. Germline CDR1 is MNHNY and CDR2 is SVGAGI (reference sequence). The CDR3 has 13 residues. The CDR3 bases are TGTGCCAGCAGTAGGGACCCTTCCTACGAGCAGTACTTC. Translated, it gives CASSRDPSYEQYF.

The chain combines TRBV7-7 with TRBJ2-5, with D uncertain. Trimming took 4 bases from V and 4 from J, leaving 4 bases between them. Germline CDR1 is SSHAT and CDR2 is FNYEAQ (reference sequence). CDR3 size: 11 residues. CDR3 in DNA: TGTGCCAGCAGCTCCGGAGAGACCCAGTACTTC. Translation: CASSSGETQYF.

This chain joins TRBV6-1 and TRBJ1-2; 9 bases line up with TRBD1. The V segment lost 0 bases and the J segment 8 bases; nucleotides outside the gene matches: 4. Germline V lookup: CDR1 MNHNS, CDR2 SASEGT. The CDR3 sequence is 14 residues long. CDR3 sequence (DNA): TGTGCCAGCAGTGAAGCATGGGACAGGGTCGGCTACACCTTC. Translating gives CASSEAWDRVGYTF.

This clone was seen a single time. The chain joins TRBV6-1 to TRBJ2-3, with unresolved D. Germline CDR1 and CDR2: MNHNS and SASEGT. V was shortened by 7 bases and J by 0 bases, with 2 bases between the two germline ends. This CDR3 contains 11 residues. CDR3 coding DNA: TGTGCCAGCACTAGCACAGATACGCAGTATTTT. It codes for CASTSTDTQYF.

The V gene is TRBV9, the J gene TRBJ2-2, with D possibly matching TRBD1 (5 bases). There are 14 residues in the CDR3. The germline V and J ends were trimmed by 0 bases and 7 bases, with 10 bases remaining between them. Germline V gene sequence: CDR1 SGDLS, CDR2 YYNGEE. The CDR3 DNA follows: TGTGCCAGCAGCGTAGTAACCCAGGGCGGGGAGCTGTTTTTT. Translation: CASSVVTQGGELFF.

The chain carries TRBV5-1 and TRBJ2-1, with 7 bases lining up with TRBD2. CDR1 SGHRS and CDR2 YFSETQ come from the germline V gene. The CDR3 runs 16 residues. V lost 4 bases and J lost 4; bases outside the gene matches: 11. CDR3 amino acids: CASSTGRGAGYNEQFF. The CDR3 DNA reads as TGCGCCAGCAGCACGGGTAGGGGAGCGGGGTACAATGAGCAGTTCTTC.

This clone was observed a single time. The chain is built from TRBV7-9 and TRBJ1-1; TRBD1 is a possible D gene (5 bases). The V end lost 4 bases, the J end lost 1 base, and 13 bases lay between the germline ends. In germline, CDR1 is SEHNR, CDR2 FQNEAQ (reference sequence). The CDR3 covers 15 residues. CDR3 in amino acids: CASSSGGTENTEAFF. DNA for the CDR3: TGTGCCAGCAGCTCTGGAGGGACGGAGAACACTGAAGCTTTCTTT.

A remark on this clone: This specimen includes other DNA sequences encoding the same CDR3. CDR3 nucleotides: TGCAGCGTGGCAGGGGTAGGGGCCAACGTCCTGACTTTC. Amino acids: CSVAGVGANVLTF. The J gene is TRBJ2-6, the V gene TRBV29-1; D perhaps matches TRBD1 (6 bases). Looked up from germline, CDR1 is SQVTM and CDR2 is ANQGSEA. The V gene lost 6 bases and the J gene lost 4 bases, with 10 bases spanning the gap. There are 13 residues in the CDR3.

The chain is built from TRBV27 and TRBJ2-7; 9 nucleotides align to TRBD1. The CDR3 covers 12 residues. Germline CDR1 and CDR2: MNHEY and SMNVEV (reference sequence). The trim removed 11 bases at V and 3 bases at J, leaving 5 bases unmatched. This CDR3 reads CAWGDRDYEQYF. The CDR3 DNA sequence: TGTGCCTGGGGGGACAGGGACTACGAGCAGTACTTC.

CDR3 amino acids: CASSQEEGQPQHF. CDR3 DNA: TGCGCCAGCAGCCAAGAAGAAGGTCAGCCCCAGCATTTT. V gene TRBV4-3 combines with J gene TRBJ1-5, with D uncertain. Germline CDR1 reads LGHNA; CDR2 reads YSLEER. The CDR3 has 13 amino acids. V was pared by 0 bases and J by 6 bases, with 6 bases between.

CDR3 nucleotides: TGCGCCAGCAGTGCGTCGCTAGACTACAATGAGCAGTTCTTC. It codes for CASSASLDYNEQFF. This chain uses TRBV10-1 with TRBJ2-1; D remains unclear. Germline V gene sequence: CDR1 WNHNN, CDR2 SYGVQD (reference sequence). The V and J ends lost 4 bases and 3 bases respectively, with 10 bases between them. CDR3 length: 14 amino acids.

In nucleotides, the CDR3 is TGTGCCAGCAGCGCGGACCGAAACTATGGCTACACCTTC. It codes for CASSADRNYGYTF. This sequence joins TRBV13 and TRBJ1-2; D is ambiguous. The V end lost 5 bases, the J end lost 2 bases, and 9 bases lay between the germline ends. CDR1 is PRHDT, CDR2 FYEKMQ, per germline (reference sequence). This CDR3 is built from 13 residues.

The V gene is TRBV5-6, the J gene TRBJ1-6; 7 nucleotides line up with TRBD1. From germline, CDR1 is SGHDT and CDR2 YYEEEE. The CDR3 covers 14 residues. After removal of 3 bases from V and 7 bases from J, the junction contained 4 bases not matched to a gene. In DNA form, the CDR3 reads TGTGCCAGCAGCTCTGACAGGGAGAATTCACCCCTCCACTTT. Translating gives CASSSDRENSPLHF. Variable domain in full (rest from reference TRBV5-6 and TRBJ1-6): DAGVTQSPTHLIKTRGQQVTLRCSPKSGHDTVSWYQQALGQGPQFIFQYYEEEERQRGNFPDRFSGHQFPNYSSELNVNALLLGDSALYLCASSSDRENSPLHFGNGTRLTVT.

The chain recombines TRBV2 with TRBJ1-1; perhaps TRBD1 as D (5 bases). In germline, CDR1 is SNHLY, CDR2 FYNNEI. V dropped 7 bases and J dropped 11 bases, with 14 bases sitting between them. The CDR3 runs 11 residues. Here the CDR3 reads CASTSQGRAFF. CDR3 sequence (DNA): TGTGCCAGCACCTCTCAGGGTCGCGCTTTCTTT.

The rearrangement uses TRBV6-5 and TRBJ1-2; 7 bases map to TRBD1. With 5 bases clipped from V and 7 bases from J, the junction kept 7 bases outside the gene matches. CDR1 is MNHEY, CDR2 SVGAGI, per germline. The CDR3 extends over 13 amino acids. CDR3 sequence: CASSKDRVSGYTF. The CDR3, as DNA: TGTGCCAGCAGTAAAGACAGGGTTAGTGGCTACACCTTC.

The chain uses TRBV1 and TRBJ1-1. TRBV1 is designated a pseudogene. This CDR3 comprises 12 residues. This CDR3 reads CTSSQSPSEAFF. Written as DNA, the CDR3 is TGCACCAGCAGCCAATCTCCGTCTGAAGCTTTCTTT.

The V and J genes are TRBV19 and TRBJ1-1, with 9 bases lining up with TRBD1. Unmatched junction bases numbered 8, after V lost 7 bases and J lost 5 bases. This CDR3 has 14 amino acids. CDR1 and CDR2 from the germline V gene are LNHDA and SQIVND (reference sequence). Here the CDR3 reads CASTIQGARTEAFF. The CDR3 DNA reads TGTGCCAGTACCATACAGGGGGCGAGGACTGAAGCTTTCTTT.

J is TRBJ2-2 and V is TRBV5-1, with 7 bases lining up with TRBD1. After removal of 8 bases from V and 0 bases from J, the junction contained 7 bases not matched to a gene. The CDR3 totals 15 residues. The germline V gene encodes CDR1 SGHRS and CDR2 YFSETQ. CDR3 amino acids: CASNPDRSNTGELFF. The CDR3 nucleotides read TGCGCCAGTAATCCGGACAGGTCGAACACCGGGGAGCTGTTTTTT.

V usage is TRBV2 and J usage is TRBJ1-2; 7 bases map to TRBD1. Losses at the gene ends were 6 bases for V and 4 bases for J; bases not matched to a gene: 2. This CDR3 region has 12 residues. The germline gives CDR1 SNHLY, CDR2 FYNNEI. Here the CDR3 reads CASRPGGYGYTF. CDR3 coding DNA: TGTGCCAGCAGGCCAGGGGGCTATGGCTACACCTTC.

In its sample, this clone was seen once. The chain recombines TRBV6-6 with TRBJ1-2; D unresolved. CDR1 is MNHNY, CDR2 SVGAGI, per germline (reference sequence). This CDR3 is 11 amino acids long. Trimming pared 5 bases from V and 2 bases from J, leaving 3 bases between. This CDR3 is CASSGNYGYTF. The CDR3 coding sequence is TGTGCCAGCAGTGGAAACTATGGCTACACCTTC.

The chain couples TRBV5-6 to TRBJ1-2, with unresolved D. This CDR3 region has 13 residues. V shed 4 bases and J shed 8 bases, with 15 bases lying between them. CDR1 and CDR2 (germline): SGHDT, YYEEEE. CDR3 sequence (DNA): TGTGCCAGCAGCGTACAGCGAACTATGGGCTACACCTTC. Translation: CASSVQRTMGYTF.